The 27 T cell receptor beta chains below come from one sample, sequenced in a study of T cell repertoires in cytomegalovirus infection. TCRdb analysed the reads with MiXCR anew, one entry per CDR3 protein. Here the sample spans around 170,000 distinct CDR3 sequences, around 15% being singletons. Specimen: PBMCs. These receptor sequences come from a human donor in good health (CMV status not recorded). Some clones in this sample may be carry-over from other donors' samples.

The chain has TRBV27 and TRBJ2-3; perhaps TRBD2 as D (6 bases). Trimming pared 3 bases from V and 0 bases from J, leaving 10 bases between. Germline V gene data show CDR1 as MNHEY and CDR2 as SMNVEV (reference sequence). The CDR3 totals 15 residues. CDR3 DNA: TGTGCCAGCAGTTTCCTGACTAGGAGCACAGATACGCAGTATTTT. Translation gives CASSFLTRSTDTQYF.

In this sample, this clonotype turned up many times. J is TRBJ1-1 and V is TRBV12-3 or TRBV12-4; TRBD1 agrees at 7 bases. The CDR3 covers 16 residues. V dropped 3 bases and J dropped 5; count of bases not matched to a gene: 12. The CDR3 sequence is CASSFSIRGMRTEAFF. For the CDR3, the DNA is TGTGCCAGCAGTTTCTCTATCAGGGGGATGAGGACTGAAGCTTTCTTT.

This clonotype was observed a handful of times. The chain joins TRBV29-1 to TRBJ1-5; 8 positions match TRBD1. V shed 4 bases and J 3 bases; nucleotides not matched to a gene: 2. The germline V gene encodes CDR1 SQVTM and CDR2 ANQGSEA. This CDR3 has 13 residues. Here the CDR3 reads CSVGQGNNQPQHF. Here the CDR3 DNA reads TGCAGCGTTGGACAGGGGAACAATCAGCCCCAGCATTTT.

The table lists this clonotype with many counts. The chain couples TRBV7-2 to TRBJ2-2, with TRBD2 matching over 13 bases. The V segment lost 4 bases and the J segment 2 bases; nucleotides outside the gene matches: 10. The CDR3 has 19 amino acids. Germline CDR1 reads SGHTA; CDR2 reads FQGNSA. CDR3: CASSSRLAGGALNTGELFF. The CDR3 DNA is TGTGCCAGCAGCTCTAGACTAGCGGGAGGTGCCCTTAACACCGGGGAGCTGTTTTTT.

V is TRBV14 and J is TRBJ1-1; 8 bases are shared with TRBD1. This CDR3 has 14 amino acids. Losses at the gene ends were 6 bases for V and 1 base for J; bases not matched to a gene: 4. CDR1 SGHDN and CDR2 FVKESK come from the germline V gene. CDR3 nucleotides: TGTGCCAGCAGTGCCAGGGGGCGGAACACTGAAGCTTTCTTT. Amino acids: CASSARGRNTEAFF.

This clonotype was counted ten times or more. This sequence joins TRBV7-8 and TRBJ1-4; TRBD1 matches at 8 bases. This CDR3 spans 16 amino acids. Germline V CDR1 and CDR2: SGHVS, FQNEAQ. Trimming cost V 4 bases and J 0 bases; bases outside gene matches: 4. The DNA of the CDR3 is TGTGCCAGCAGCTCGGGACAGGTTGCAACTAATGAAAAACTGTTTTTT. Its translation: CASSSGQVATNEKLFF.

In this sample, this clonotype turned up many times. The J gene is TRBJ2-7, the V gene TRBV12-3 or TRBV12-4; D is undetermined. The CDR3 is made up of 12 amino acids. V was shortened by 5 bases and J by 3 bases, with 8 bases between the two germline ends. Here the CDR3 DNA reads TGTGCCAGCAGTCCTGAATACTACGAGCAGTACTTC. This sequence encodes CASSPEYYEQYF.

This clonotype was counted many times. This rearrangement joins TRBV28 to TRBJ1-5; D is ambiguous. Germline V CDR1 and CDR2: MDHEN, SYDVKM. CDR3 length equals 13 residues. Trimming removed 4 bases from V and 4 bases from J, with 8 bases in between. For the CDR3, the DNA is TGTGCCAGCAGTTGGACCGATAATCAGCCCCAGCATTTT. Translated: CASSWTDNQPQHF.

This clonotype was seen at least ten times. This sequence joins TRBV28 and TRBJ1-4, with no clear D. The V end was cut by 3 bases, the J end by 8 bases, with 25 bases between. Germline assignment: CDR1 MDHEN and CDR2 SYDVKM. The CDR3 has 18 amino acids. The CDR3 sequence is CASSFSVPGLGHGEKLFF. Written as DNA, the CDR3 is TGTGCCAGCAGTTTCTCCGTTCCGGGTCTCGGTCATGGAGAAAAACTGTTTTTT.

This clonotype was found many times. The V and J genes are TRBV12-3 or TRBV12-4 and TRBJ2-6; 7 nucleotides agree with TRBD1. Losses at the gene ends were 5 bases for V and 0 bases for J; bases not matched to a gene: 10. The CDR3 is made up of 18 amino acids. CDR3: CASSTSQGRFSGANVLTF. CDR3 DNA sequence: TGTGCCAGCAGTACATCACAGGGGCGATTCTCTGGGGCCAACGTCCTGACTTTC.

At least ten counts were recorded for this clonotype. The V call is TRBV12-3 or TRBV12-4, the J call TRBJ1-1; D not certain. The CDR3 sequence is 14 residues long. Trimming removed 6 bases at V and 5 bases at J, with 16 bases between. The CDR3 nucleotides read TGTGCCAGCAGCTCAAAGGGAGCGGGGACTGAAGCTTTCTTT. Translation: CASSSKGAGTEAFF.

This clonotype was observed many times. The genes are TRBV7-2 and TRBJ1-1, with a possible D match to TRBD1 (5 bases). The V end lost 1 base, the J end lost 0 bases, and 9 bases lay between the germline ends. Per germline, CDR1 SGHTA and CDR2 FQGNSA. The CDR3 runs 15 residues. The CDR3: CASSLVGGMNTEAFF. For the CDR3, the DNA is TGTGCCAGCAGCTTAGTGGGGGGGATGAACACTGAAGCTTTCTTT.

The V call is TRBV20-1, the J call TRBJ1-1; 7 nucleotides align to TRBD1. The CDR3 has 15 amino acids. J was trimmed by 0 bases and V by 1 base; bases with no gene match: 5. Germline loops: CDR1 DFQATT, CDR2 SNEGSKA (reference sequence). The CDR3 is CSARVDRVMNTEAFF. Written as DNA, the CDR3 is TGCAGTGCTAGAGTTGACAGGGTAATGAACACTGAAGCTTTCTTT.

This clonotype was recorded many times. This sequence joins TRBV7-2 and TRBJ2-1; tentatively, D is TRBD1 (5 bases). The CDR3 length is 14 residues. CDR1 is SGHTA and CDR2 is FQGNSA in the germline V gene. Trimming left V 2 bases short and J 4 bases short, with 9 bases between. The CDR3 sequence: CASSLWGRYNEQFF. The CDR3 nucleotides are TGTGCCAGCAGCTTATGGGGCAGATACAATGAGCAGTTCTTC.

This clonotype was seen at least ten times. The chain combines TRBV7-9 with TRBJ2-2; D is undetermined. Trimming took off 3 bases at V and 0 bases at J, with 5 bases between the two ends. Germline CDR1 reads SEHNR; CDR2 reads FQNEAQ (reference sequence). The CDR3 spans 14 residues. The CDR3 spells CASSFQANTGELFF. In DNA form, the CDR3 reads TGTGCCAGCAGCTTCCAGGCGAACACCGGGGAGCTGTTTTTT. The full variable domain, completed using reference TRBV7-9 and TRBJ2-2, is DTGVSQNPRHKITKRGQNVTFRCDPISEHNRLYWYRQTLGQGPEFLTYFQNEAQLEKSRLLSDRFSAERPKGSFSTLEIQRTEQGDSAMYLCASSFQANTGELFFGEGSRLTVL.

This clonotype came up many times. The rearrangement joins TRBV6-2 or TRBV6-3 to TRBJ2-1; 13 bases align to TRBD2. The CDR3 covers 15 residues. The germline CDR1 and CDR2 sequences are MNHEY and SVGEGT. The J segment lost 8 bases and the V segment lost 4 bases, leaving 5 bases of the junction unmatched. The CDR3 spells CASSLGLAGSYEQFF. CDR3 in DNA: TGTGCCAGCAGTTTGGGACTAGCGGGAAGCTATGAGCAGTTCTTC.

The chain couples TRBV30 to TRBJ2-3, with no clear D. V was shortened by 3 bases and J by 1 base, with 8 bases between the two germline ends. The CDR3 loop spans 13 amino acids. Germline V CDR1 and CDR2: GTSNPN, SVGIG (reference sequence). CDR3 coding DNA: TGTGCCTGGAGGAGACCCGGCACAGATACGCAGTATTTT. This codes for CAWRRPGTDTQYF.

There are a few counts of this clonotype. The chain has TRBV6-2 or TRBV6-3 and TRBJ2-7; D is perhaps TRBD1 (6 bases). The CDR3 is made up of 15 amino acids. Germline CDR1 is MNHEY and CDR2 is SVGEGT. Trimming cost V 5 bases and J 0 bases, with 14 bases left between them. The CDR3 sequence: CASSTAGTPSYEQYF. The DNA of the CDR3 is TGTGCCAGCAGTACTGCCGGGACACCCTCCTACGAGCAGTACTTC.

This clonotype has a count of ten or more. The V gene is TRBV5-4, the J gene TRBJ1-4, with a possible D match to TRBD1 (5 bases). The germline V and J ends were trimmed by 0 bases and 6 bases, with 9 bases remaining between them. The CDR3 extends over 14 amino acids. Germline V gene lookup returns CDR1 SGHNT and CDR2 YYREEE (reference sequence). DNA of the CDR3: TGTGCCAGCAGCTTGGACCAGGGAGATGAAAAACTGTTTTTT. Translating gives CASSLDQGDEKLFF.

In its sample, this clonotype was seen a few times. The chain is built from TRBV4-1 and TRBJ2-5; D is ambiguous. Germline V gene sequence: CDR1 MGHRA, CDR2 YSYEKL. Between the trimmed V and J ends, which lost 1 base and 5 bases, there was a span of 8 bases. The CDR3 covers 13 residues. The CDR3 DNA reads as TGCGCCAGCAGCCAAGTGGCCCGGGAGACCCAGTACTTC. It encodes CASSQVARETQYF.

V is TRBV5-5 and J is TRBJ2-7; no clear D. The length of the CDR3 is 12 residues. Germline CDR1 and CDR2: SGHKS and YYEKEE (reference sequence). V lost 4 bases and J lost 1, with 6 bases in between. Here the CDR3 reads CASSDFSYEQYF. The CDR3 nucleotides read TGTGCCAGCAGCGATTTTTCCTACGAGCAGTACTTC.

This clonotype was detected only a few times. The J gene is TRBJ2-2, the V gene TRBV12-5; D is perhaps TRBD1 (6 bases). V lost 10 bases, J lost 5 bases, and 14 bases lay in between. This CDR3 contains 13 residues. The germline V gene has CDR1 LGHNT and CDR2 FRNRAP. In DNA form, the CDR3 reads TGTGCTACAGGGGTATGGGGGACCGGGGAGCTGTTTTTT. This codes for CATGVWGTGELFF.

The chain couples TRBV29-1 to TRBJ2-3; D remains unclear. V was shortened by 7 bases and J by 4 bases, with 6 bases between the two germline ends. This CDR3 contains 10 residues. Looked up from germline, CDR1 is SQVTM and CDR2 is ANQGSEA. The CDR3 DNA follows: TGCAGCGCGGACGCAGATACGCAGTATTTT. Amino acids: CSADADTQYF.

The J gene is TRBJ2-5, the V gene TRBV29-1; D is ambiguous. CDR1 and CDR2 (germline): SQVTM, ANQGSEA. The CDR3 has 12 amino acids. With 1 base removed from V and 2 bases from J, the gap between germline ends came to 5 bases. The CDR3 DNA follows: TGCAGCGTTGAAGGGCAGCAAGAGACCCAGTACTTC. Protein: CSVEGQQETQYF.

This clonotype was picked up many times. The rearrangement uses TRBV27 and TRBJ2-1, with TRBD1 matching over 9 bases. CDR3 size: 14 residues. Germline V gene lookup returns CDR1 MNHEY and CDR2 SMNVEV (reference sequence). The trim removed 3 bases at V and 5 bases at J, leaving 2 bases unmatched. The CDR3 nucleotides read TGTGCCAGCAGTTTTGGGGACAGGGACAATGAGCAGTTCTTC. Amino acid sequence: CASSFGDRDNEQFF.

At least ten counts were recorded for this clonotype. V usage is TRBV28 and J usage is TRBJ2-7; the match to TRBD1 covers 9 bases. This CDR3 spans 14 amino acids. Germline-derived CDR1 and CDR2 are MDHEN and SYDVKM. V lost 6 bases to trimming and J lost 2 bases; unmatched junction nucleotides: 5. The CDR3 nucleotides read TGTGCCAGCAGCCCTGGACAGGGGCCCTACGAGCAGTACTTC. Protein sequence: CASSPGQGPYEQYF. The full variable domain, completed using reference TRBV28 and TRBJ2-7, is DVKVTQSSRYLVKRTGEKVFLECVQDMDHENMFWYRQDPGLGLRLIYFSYDVKMKEKGDIPEGYSVSREKKERFSLILESASTNQTSMYLCASSPGQGPYEQYFGPGTRLTVT.

The chain links TRBV3-1 to TRBJ1-3, with a weak D call TRBD1 (6 bases). Germline values: CDR1 LGHDT, CDR2 YNNKEL (reference sequence). This CDR3 contains 16 residues. The V end lost 6 bases, the J end lost 0 bases, and 15 bases lay between the germline ends. The CDR3 nucleotides read TGTGCCAGCAGACTACGGGGGGACATCTCTGGAAACACCATATATTTT. This sequence encodes CASRLRGDISGNTIYF. Full variable domain (remainder filled in from reference TRBV3-1 and TRBJ1-3): DTAVSQTPKYLVTQMGNDKSIKCEQNLGHDTMYWYKQDSKKFLKIMFSYNNKELIINETVPNRFSPKSPDKAHLNLHINSLELGDSAVYFCASRLRGDISGNTIYFGEGSWLTVV.